The text below deals with one T cell receptor beta chain. The data stem from a study of blood T cell repertoires in COVID-19. This table comes from immunoSEQ multiplex PCR, and its TCRdb copy is limited to in-frame clones, with some not included. This table has hundreds of thousands of clones, 80% to 90% appearing once. The CDR3 is 14 residues long. Trimming stripped 7 bases from V and 2 bases from J, with 14 bases between. Germline-derived CDR1 and CDR2 are LNHDA and SQIVND (reference sequence). The V and J genes are TRBV19 and TRBJ1-1; D ambiguous. The TCR was taken from a woman aged 45-65 years who had been exposed to COVID-19. The sequencing input was PBMCs or T cells enriched from blood (not recorded which). The CDR3 DNA follows: TGTGCCAGTACCCATCCCAAACTCAACACTGAAGCTTTCTTT. As protein: CASTHPKLNTEAFF.